Reported below is one TCR beta chain. Its specificity is not known. This sample stems from a study of T cell repertoires and HLA-DP antigens. About the research overall: Alloreactive CD4+ T cells targeted HLA-DP on transduced HeLa. One stimulator alloantigen differed from self by one groove amino acid; the other by ten. Study observations and caveats: Naive and memory CD4+ cells were analysed together, not apart.

Measured with immunoSEQ multiplex PCR; TCRdb has only the in-frame clones, and not every one. The table has 75,000 to 90,000 clones, about 89% seen once. Germline lookup yields CDR1 SGHRS and CDR2 YFSETQ. Trimming left V 6 bases short and J 2 bases short, with 11 bases between. CDR3 length: 13 amino acids. The V call is TRBV5-1, the J call TRBJ1-2; maybe TRBD1 (5 bases). The sequenced sample was CD4+ T cells from PBMCs. The origin of this receptor is a man aged 50 to 60 in good health and CMV-seronegative. The CDR3 sequence: CASTYGTNYGYTF. The CDR3 DNA is TGCGCCAGCACCTACGGGACGAACTATGGCTACACCTTC.